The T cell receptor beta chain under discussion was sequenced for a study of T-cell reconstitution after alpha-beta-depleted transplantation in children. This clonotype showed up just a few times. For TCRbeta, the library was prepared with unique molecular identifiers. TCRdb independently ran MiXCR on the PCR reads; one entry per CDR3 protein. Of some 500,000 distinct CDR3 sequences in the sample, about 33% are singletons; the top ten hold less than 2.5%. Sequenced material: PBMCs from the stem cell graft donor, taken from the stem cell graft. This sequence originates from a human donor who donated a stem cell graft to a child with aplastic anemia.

CDR3 region: CASSSQWTAVNYNSPLHF. The CDR3 DNA reads as TGTGCCAGCAGCTCGCAATGGACGGCAGTGAACTATAATTCACCCCTCCACTTT. The chain uses TRBV11-2 and TRBJ1-6; the D is unclear. Trimming shortened V by 4 bases and J by 3 bases, and 19 bases separated the two germline ends. This CDR3 is 18 amino acids long. Germline V CDR1 and CDR2: SGHAT, FQNNGV.